This T cell receptor beta chain was documented in a study of cytomegalovirus exposure and HLA in healthy donors. Donors were nominally healthy when sampled, though unrecorded immune exposures were likely. A multiplex PCR was run with 60 Vbeta primers and 13 Jbeta primers. TCRdb's table, derived via immunoSEQ multiplex PCR, lists solely in-frame clones and lacks some. The sample contains under 200,000 clones, 75% of which appear only once. Germline lookup yields CDR1 SGHDN and CDR2 FVKESK. V lost 8 bases, J lost 4 bases, and 15 bases lay in between. This CDR3 is built from 15 residues. The sequence was obtained from a man between 18 and 29 years old in good health and CMV-seronegative. Sample: PBMCs. This rearrangement joins TRBV14 to TRBJ2-6; tentatively, D is TRBD1 (6 bases). This CDR3 reads CASANRVNGANVLTF. The CDR3 DNA follows: TGTGCCAGCGCGAACAGGGTCAACGGGGCCAACGTCCTGACTTTC.